A selection of T cell receptor beta chains follows, all from one sample in a study of T-cell memory formation after mild COVID-19. TCRdb passed the 5' RACE reads through MiXCR, listing each CDR3 protein once. The sample shows 200,000 to 250,000 distinct CDR3 sequences, around 25% of them seen only once. Sequenced input: PBMCs or a T cell subset sorted from them (not recorded which). The receptor set was obtained from an adult woman who had mild COVID-19 (a few samples of this study predate the infection). Cell type and time point are not known. CDR3s include the opening cysteine and the closing phenylalanine or tryptophan. A D gene is named only where the DNA matches it firmly. Clone size appears in some rows only: once, few, many, or a class for an expanded clone.

>TRBJ1-1|few|-|TRBV7-3
CASSSDEAGLTEAFF
TGTGCCAGCAGCTCAGACGAGGCGGGACTCACTGAAGCTTTCTTT
>TRBJ1-5|-|-|TRBV19
CASRGDQPQHF
TGTGCCAGCAGGGGTGATCAGCCCCAGCATTTT
>TRBJ2-5|few|-|TRBV12-3/TRBV12-4
CASSREKETQYF
TGTGCCAGCAGTCGAGAGAAAGAGACCCAGTACTTC
>TRBJ1-5|-|-|TRBV9
CASSVDHAQPQHF
TGTGCCAGCAGCGTAGATCATGCTCAGCCCCAGCATTTT
>TRBJ2-5|-|TRBD1|TRBV27
CASTSLDRPETQYF
TGTGCCAGCACTTCTCTGGACAGGCCCGAGACCCAGTACTTC
>TRBJ2-3|few|-|TRBV5-1
CASSPGAGWTDTQYF
TGCGCCAGCAGCCCCGGGGCAGGTTGGACAGATACGCAGTATTTT
>TRBJ1-2|-|-|TRBV7-6
CASSPGEGGYGYTF
TGTGCCAGCAGCCCAGGGGAGGGCGGCTATGGCTACACCTTC
>TRBJ1-2|few|TRBD1|TRBV7-6
CASSLLDRGENYGYTF
TGTGCCAGCAGCTTACTGGACAGGGGGGAAAACTATGGCTACACCTTC
>TRBJ2-7|few|TRBD1|TRBV12-3/TRBV12-4
CASSPFGQGPYEQYF
TGTGCCAGCAGTCCCTTCGGACAGGGGCCTTACGAGCAGTACTTC
>TRBJ1-1|-|-|TRBV20-1
CSARKSGTEAFF
TGCAGTGCTAGAAAGAGTGGCACTGAAGCTTTCTTT
>TRBJ2-3|few|TRBD2|TRBV12-3/TRBV12-4
CASSGLAVTDTQYF
TGTGCCAGCAGTGGACTAGCGGTCACAGATACGCAGTATTTT
>TRBJ2-2|few|-|TRBV3-1
CASSRMQGSTGELFF
TGTGCCAGCAGCCGGATGCAAGGGTCTACCGGGGAGCTGTTTTTT
>TRBJ2-3|-|-|TRBV7-3
CASSPGTGAGDTQYF
TGTGCCAGCAGCCCCGGGACGGGGGCTGGAGATACGCAGTATTTT
>TRBJ2-5|-|TRBD1|TRBV6-5
CASSPTGGERETQYF
TGTGCCAGCAGTCCGACAGGGGGCGAGAGAGAGACCCAGTACTTC
>TRBJ2-7|-|-|TRBV7-3
CASSKDGDAYEQYF
TGTGCCAGCAGCAAAGACGGGGACGCCTACGAGCAGTACTTC
>TRBJ2-5|-|-|TRBV19
CASSGPGETQYF
TGTGCCAGTAGTGGGCCCGGAGAGACCCAGTACTTC
>TRBJ2-3|-|TRBD2|TRBV12-3/TRBV12-4
CASSSPAGYTDTQYF
TGTGCCAGCAGTTCTCCAGCGGGGTACACAGATACGCAGTATTTT
>TRBJ2-7|-|-|TRBV6-4
CASSHRDASTYEQYF
TGTGCCAGCAGTCATCGGGACGCATCGACCTACGAGCAGTACTTC